This is a list of T cell receptor beta chains from one sample in a study of CD8 T cells in Susac syndrome. TCRdb re-called the immunoSEQ multiplex PCR reads with MiXCR, one entry per CDR3 protein. The top ten clones hold around 0.12% of a sample with over 150,000 distinct CDR3 sequences, 90% to 97% of them seen once. Input material: CD4+ T cells from PBMCs. These receptors were obtained from a human donor with Susac syndrome. CDR3s leave out the opening cysteine and the closing phenylalanine or tryptophan. Fields, in order: J gene, V gene, CDR3 length, CDR3 protein.

>TRBJ2-5|TRBV30|10
AWTTNQETQY
>TRBJ1-6|TRBV28|12
ASCGAGGNSPLH
>TRBJ2-5|TRBV3-1|10
ASSQEEVTQY
>TRBJ2-1|TRBV12-3/TRBV12-4|13
ASSLDSGSYNEQF
>TRBJ2-7|TRBV7-9|13
ASSLALGTTYEQY
>TRBJ2-6|TRBV7-2|18
ASSLAGQGGGPSGANVLT
>TRBJ1-2|TRBV7-2|13
ASSSSRGARHGYT
>TRBJ2-5|TRBV20-1|14
SARRTIGRLQETQY
>TRBJ2-2|TRBV6-2/TRBV6-3|12
ASSWGSNTGELF
>TRBJ2-3|TRBV5-1|13
ASMEMGSSTDTQY
>TRBJ2-3|TRBV7-8|14
ASSLRAGDRTDTQY
>TRBJ2-3|TRBV2|13
ASSEGLWAQATQY
>TRBJ2-3|TRBV12-3/TRBV12-4|12
ASILWGTTDTQY
>TRBJ2-2|TRBV14|11
ASSQDVAGELF
>TRBJ2-1|TRBV5-4|12
ASSTGLAGGEQF
>TRBJ2-5|TRBV21-1|12
ASKERQGGETQY
>TRBJ2-7|TRBV20-1|12
SARDSGRAYEQY
>TRBJ2-7|TRBV28|10
ASSARPWEQY
>TRBJ1-1|TRBV20-1|10
SASDRATEAF
>TRBJ2-1|TRBV18|11
ASSQIPDNEQF
>TRBJ2-7|TRBV15|12
ATSRDYGGYEQY
>TRBJ1-2|TRBV18|12
ASSPASPDYGYT
>TRBJ2-7|TRBV12-3/TRBV12-4|13
ASTPGQGGMGEQY
>TRBJ1-1|TRBV20-1|10
SASVGFPEAF
>TRBJ2-6|TRBV7-2|13
ASSQGISGANVLT
>TRBJ2-7|TRBV5-1|11
ASSTGSAYEQY